These 22 T cell receptor beta chains were all obtained from the same sample, sequenced in a study of response to subunit inactivated influenza vaccine. TCRdb called the RT-PCR reads again in MiXCR, with one record for every CDR3 protein. The sample has almost 600,000 distinct CDR3 sequences; less than 15% are singletons. Here the sequenced sample was PBMCs from blood, taken less than 13 days after vaccination. The receptors here all came from a man aged 45-65 years who received an inactivated influenza vaccine.

This clonotype was counted between two and nine times. The chain carries TRBV7-2 and TRBJ2-7, with D maybe TRBD2 (6 bases). The CDR3 covers 15 residues. Looked up from germline, CDR1 is SGHTA and CDR2 is FQGNSA. The V gene lost 5 bases and the J gene lost 0 bases, with 14 bases spanning the gap. CDR3 in DNA: TGTGCCAGCAGCGTAAATGGAGGGAGCTCCTACGAGCAGTACTTC. Its protein is CASSVNGGSSYEQYF.

Here the CDR3 reads CASSLGRRIQETQYF. As DNA, the CDR3 is TGTGCCAGCAGCTTAGGCCGGCGGATCCAAGAGACCCAGTACTTC. This chain joins TRBV11-1 and TRBJ2-5, with unresolved D. The CDR3 is 15 amino acids. V was cut by 1 base and J by 1 base, with 10 bases left in between. Germline V CDR1 and CDR2: SGHAT, FQDESV (reference sequence).

This clonotype came up a few times. The rearrangement joins TRBV5-6 to TRBJ2-1; TRBD1 might be the D (5 bases). CDR1 SGHDT and CDR2 YYEEEE come from the germline V gene. CDR3 length equals 14 residues. V was clipped by 2 bases and J by 4 bases, with 10 bases between them. The CDR3 DNA follows: TGTGCCAGCAGCTTAAGCCCAGGGTACAATGAGCAGTTCTTC. Protein sequence: CASSLSPGYNEQFF.

This clonotype was seen a handful of times. The chain uses TRBV3-1 and TRBJ2-5; D not certain. Germline V lookup: CDR1 LGHDT, CDR2 YNNKEL (reference sequence). V lost 4 bases and J 7 bases, leaving 19 bases between the germline ends. The CDR3 is 15 residues long. CDR3 sequence (DNA): TGTGCCAGCAGCCCCCCCCCGGGTCTCCTGAGGACCCAGTACTTC. It encodes CASSPPPGLLRTQYF.

This rearrangement joins TRBV7-7 to TRBJ2-1; D gene unclear. This CDR3 has 15 residues. V was shortened by 1 base and J by 4 bases, with 11 bases between the two germline ends. CDR1 is SSHAT and CDR2 is FNYEAQ in the germline V gene (reference sequence). In DNA, the CDR3 is TGTGCCAGCAGCTTAGGGCGAAGCCCATACAATGAGCAGTTCTTC. Translation: CASSLGRSPYNEQFF.

The chain couples TRBV30 to TRBJ1-4; 9 nucleotides align to TRBD1. Germline CDR1 and CDR2: GTSNPN and SVGIG (reference sequence). The CDR3 loop spans 16 amino acids. V was pared by 2 bases and J by 7 bases, with 11 bases of the junction left unmatched. Here the CDR3 DNA reads TGTGCCTGGAGTCCCGCCGGGACAGGGTGGACTGAAAAACTGTTTTTT. It specifies CAWSPAGTGWTEKLFF.

This rearrangement joins TRBV6-2 or TRBV6-3 to TRBJ2-1, with D tentatively TRBD2 (6 bases). Germline V gene data show CDR1 as MNHEY and CDR2 as SVGEGT. The CDR3 totals 16 residues. The V end was cut by 4 bases, the J end by 0 bases, with 13 bases between. In DNA, the CDR3 is TGTGCCAGCAGTTCGACTGGGAGGAGCTCCTACAATGAGCAGTTCTTC. Protein sequence: CASSSTGRSSYNEQFF.

In its sample, this clonotype was seen a few times. The chain couples TRBV19 to TRBJ1-2; 12 nucleotides agree with TRBD1. V was clipped by 5 bases and J by 7 bases; unmatched bases: 11. The CDR3 is made up of 16 amino acids. CDR1 is LNHDA, CDR2 SQIVND, per germline (reference sequence). This chain's CDR3 is CASSGSAGQGAAGYTF. In nucleotides, the CDR3 is TGTGCCAGTAGTGGAAGTGCGGGACAGGGGGCGGCTGGCTACACCTTC. The whole variable domain, filled in from reference TRBV19 and TRBJ1-2, reads DGGITQSPKYLFRKEGQNVTLSCEQNLNHDAMYWYRQDPGQGLRLIYYSQIVNDFQKGDIAEGYSVSREKKESFPLTVTSAQKNPTAFYLCASSGSAGQGAAGYTFGSGTRLTVV.

This clonotype was observed a handful of times. V and J are TRBV6-5 and TRBJ2-3; D perhaps matches TRBD1 (5 bases). Germline values: CDR1 MNHEY, CDR2 SVGAGI. This CDR3 comprises 14 residues. Trimming pared 2 bases from V and 5 bases from J, leaving 11 bases between. The DNA of the CDR3 is TGTGCCAGCAGTTACGATGACAGTAAAGATACGCAGTATTTT. Protein sequence: CASSYDDSKDTQYF.

The genes are TRBV24-1 and TRBJ2-1, with TRBD1 identical over 10 bases. Germline V gives CDR1 KGHDR, CDR2 SFDVKD. J was trimmed by 7 bases and V by 4 bases; bases with no gene match: 9. This CDR3 comprises 16 residues. The CDR3 reads CATSEARGQGQNEQFF. CDR3 DNA sequence: TGTGCCACCAGTGAAGCGCGGGGACAGGGGCAGAATGAGCAGTTCTTC.

The rearrangement links TRBV7-9 to TRBJ2-2, with a possible D match to TRBD1 (5 bases). V lost 2 bases to trimming and J lost 1 base, with 14 bases between them. This CDR3 comprises 17 residues. Looked up from germline, CDR1 is SEHNR and CDR2 is FQNEAQ (reference sequence). This CDR3 is CASSLPFGTGNTGELFF. For the CDR3, the DNA is TGTGCCAGCAGCTTACCTTTTGGAACAGGGAACACCGGGGAGCTGTTTTTT.

This clonotype was recorded at least ten times. The chain employs TRBV27 and TRBJ2-7, with 12 nucleotides matching TRBD2. This CDR3 region has 15 residues. Trimming at V came to 6 bases and at J to 1 base, leaving 4 bases not matched to a gene. The germline gives CDR1 MNHEY, CDR2 SMNVEV (reference sequence). The CDR3 nucleotides are TGTGCCAGCAGGCTGGGACTAGCGGGTTCCTACGAGCAGTACTTC. Translating it yields CASRLGLAGSYEQYF.

The table lists this clonotype with many counts. This chain joins TRBV7-2 and TRBJ2-3; TRBD1 matches at 9 bases. Trimming cost V 3 bases and J 4 bases; bases outside gene matches: 5. CDR1 SGHTA and CDR2 FQGNSA come from the germline V gene. The CDR3 runs 15 residues. The CDR3 nucleotides are TGTGCCAGCAGCTTGAGGGACAGGGTCCCAGATACGCAGTATTTT. The encoded protein is CASSLRDRVPDTQYF.

The chain links TRBV19 to TRBJ2-3; unclear D gene. The CDR3 runs 12 residues. V lost 3 bases and J 6 bases, leaving 7 bases between the germline ends. Germline loops: CDR1 LNHDA, CDR2 SQIVND (reference sequence). The CDR3 bases are TGTGCCAGTAGTATTGGAACGGATACGCAGTATTTT. Translation: CASSIGTDTQYF.

This clonotype was seen a handful of times. The J gene is TRBJ2-1, the V gene TRBV29-1, with 7 bases identical to TRBD2. CDR3 length equals 14 residues. Germline lookup yields CDR1 SQVTM and CDR2 ANQGSEA. Trimming cost V 2 bases and J 5 bases; bases outside gene matches: 6. CDR3 region: CSVELREIDNEQFF. In nucleotides, the CDR3 is TGCAGCGTTGAATTGCGGGAGATTGACAATGAGCAGTTCTTC.

The V gene is TRBV25-1, the J gene TRBJ2-2, with D possibly being TRBD2 (6 bases). With 7 bases removed from V and 7 bases from J, the gap between germline ends came to 10 bases. Germline V CDR1 and CDR2: MGHDK, SYGVNS. The CDR3 runs to 12 residues. The CDR3 DNA reads TGTGCCAGCATGGGAGGAAACGGGGAGCTGTTTTTT. Translation: CASMGGNGELFF.

This clonotype was counted ten times or more. V usage is TRBV5-1 and J usage is TRBJ2-3, with D tentatively TRBD1 (6 bases). Trimming removed 0 bases from V and 2 bases from J, with 10 bases in between. Per germline, CDR1 SGHRS and CDR2 YFSETQ. The CDR3 contains 15 residues. CDR3 coding DNA: TGCGCCAGCAGCTTGGAACAGGGCCACACAGATACGCAGTATTTT. This translates into CASSLEQGHTDTQYF. Together with reference TRBV5-1 and TRBJ2-3, the CDR3 gives the full variable domain: KAGVTQTPRYLIKTRGQQVTLSCSPISGHRSVSWYQQTPGQGLQFLFEYFSETQRNKGNFPGRFSGRQFSNSRSEMNVSTLELGDSALYLCASSLEQGHTDTQYFGPGTRLTVL.

Written as DNA, the CDR3 is TGTGCCAGCGGTCTGGGGCCAGGCGAGACCCAGTACTTC. This gives the protein CASGLGPGETQYF. V and J are TRBV12-3 or TRBV12-4 and TRBJ2-5, with D tentatively TRBD1 (5 bases). Trimming pared 8 bases from V and 5 bases from J, leaving 15 bases between. CDR3 size: 13 residues.

This clonotype was counted between two and nine times. The chain links TRBV20-1 to TRBJ2-5, with TRBD2 matching 8 bases. V lost 0 bases and J lost 1; bases outside the gene matches: 4. Germline loops: CDR1 DFQATT, CDR2 SNEGSKA (reference sequence). This CDR3 has 15 residues. The CDR3, as DNA: TGCAGTGCTAGAGATAACGGGAGGGCCCAAGAGACCCAGTACTTC. Its translation: CSARDNGRAQETQYF.

V usage is TRBV9 and J usage is TRBJ2-6, with TRBD1 matching 7 bases. CDR3 length: 18 residues. Germline-derived CDR1 and CDR2 are SGDLS and YYNGEE. The J segment lost 4 bases and the V segment lost 7 bases, leaving 17 bases of the junction unmatched. The DNA of the CDR3 is TGTGCCAGCTCCAGTCCTGGGGCAGGGGGAACCGGGGCCAACGTCCTGACTTTC. This gives the protein CASSSPGAGGTGANVLTF.

This clonotype was seen a few times. The J gene is TRBJ2-1, the V gene TRBV7-2; D may be TRBD2 (6 bases). V was clipped by 1 base and J by 6 bases, with 13 bases between them. The germline gives CDR1 SGHTA, CDR2 FQGNSA. The CDR3 extends over 15 amino acids. In nucleotides, the CDR3 is TGTGCCAGCAGCTTAGTCGGTGGAGGGATCAATGAGCAGTTCTTC. This gives the protein CASSLVGGGINEQFF.

In this sample, this clonotype turned up many times. The chain joins TRBV29-1 to TRBJ2-7, with TRBD2 matching over 10 bases. The length of the CDR3 is 11 residues. The ends lost 4 bases at V and 6 bases at J; junction bases unmatched: 0. Germline loops: CDR1 SQVTM, CDR2 ANQGSEA. The CDR3 region is CSVGLAGEQYF. DNA of the CDR3: TGCAGCGTTGGACTAGCGGGCGAGCAGTACTTC.